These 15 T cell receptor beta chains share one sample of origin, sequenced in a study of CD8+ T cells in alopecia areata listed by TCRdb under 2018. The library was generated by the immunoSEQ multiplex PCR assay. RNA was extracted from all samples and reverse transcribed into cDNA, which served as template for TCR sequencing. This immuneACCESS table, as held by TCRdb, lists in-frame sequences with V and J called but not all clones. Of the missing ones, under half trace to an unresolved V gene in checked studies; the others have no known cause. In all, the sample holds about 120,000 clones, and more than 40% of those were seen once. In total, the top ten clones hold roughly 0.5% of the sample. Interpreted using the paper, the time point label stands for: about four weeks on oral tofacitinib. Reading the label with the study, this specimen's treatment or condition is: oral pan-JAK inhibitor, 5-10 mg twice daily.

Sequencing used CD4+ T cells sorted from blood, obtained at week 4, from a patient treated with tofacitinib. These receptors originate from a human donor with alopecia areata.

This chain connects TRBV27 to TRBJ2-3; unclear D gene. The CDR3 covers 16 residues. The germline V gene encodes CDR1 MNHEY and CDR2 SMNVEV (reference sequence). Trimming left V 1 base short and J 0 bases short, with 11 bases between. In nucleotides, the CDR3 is TGTGCCAGCAGTTTATGGTGGGGTTCTAGCACAGATACGCAGTATTTT. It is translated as CASSLWWGSSTDTQYF.

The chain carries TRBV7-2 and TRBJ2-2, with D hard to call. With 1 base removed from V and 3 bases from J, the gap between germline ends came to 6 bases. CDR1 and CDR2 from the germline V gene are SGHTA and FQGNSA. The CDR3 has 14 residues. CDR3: CASSLDIYTGELFF. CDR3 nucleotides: TGTGCCAGCAGCTTAGATATCTACACCGGGGAGCTGTTTTTT.

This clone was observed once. The CDR3 bases are TGCAGCGCCCTCTGGGGACACAATCAGCCCCAGCATTTT. Residues: CSALWGHNQPQHF. This rearrangement joins TRBV29-1 to TRBJ1-5; the D gene is possibly TRBD1 (6 bases). CDR3 length: 13 residues. V gave up 7 bases and J gave up 3 bases, with 13 bases separating them. Germline V gives CDR1 SQVTM, CDR2 ANQGSEA.

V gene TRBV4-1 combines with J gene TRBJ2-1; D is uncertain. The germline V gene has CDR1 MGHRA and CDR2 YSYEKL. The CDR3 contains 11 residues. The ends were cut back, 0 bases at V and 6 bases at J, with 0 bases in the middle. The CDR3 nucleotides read TGCGCCAGCAGCCAAGACAATGAGCAGTTCTTC. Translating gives CASSQDNEQFF.

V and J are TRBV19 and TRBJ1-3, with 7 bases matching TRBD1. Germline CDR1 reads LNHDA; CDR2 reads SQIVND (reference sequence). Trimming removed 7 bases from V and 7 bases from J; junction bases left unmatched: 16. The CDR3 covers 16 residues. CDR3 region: CASTAPGTATWNTIYF. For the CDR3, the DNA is TGTGCCAGTACCGCACCAGGGACAGCGACTTGGAACACCATATATTTT.

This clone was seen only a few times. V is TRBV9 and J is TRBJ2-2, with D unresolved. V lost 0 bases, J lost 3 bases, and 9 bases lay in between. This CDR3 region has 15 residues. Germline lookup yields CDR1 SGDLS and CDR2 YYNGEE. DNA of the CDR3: TGTGCCAGCAGCGTAGTGGTAGGCGACACCGGGGAGCTGTTTTTT. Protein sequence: CASSVVVGDTGELFF.

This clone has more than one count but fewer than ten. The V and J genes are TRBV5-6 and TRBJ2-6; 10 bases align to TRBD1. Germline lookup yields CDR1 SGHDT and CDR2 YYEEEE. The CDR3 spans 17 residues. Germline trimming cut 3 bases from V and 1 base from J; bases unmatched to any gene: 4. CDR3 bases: TGTGCCAGCAGCTCCGGGACAGGGGTTTCTGGGGCCAACGTCCTGACTTTC. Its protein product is CASSSGTGVSGANVLTF.

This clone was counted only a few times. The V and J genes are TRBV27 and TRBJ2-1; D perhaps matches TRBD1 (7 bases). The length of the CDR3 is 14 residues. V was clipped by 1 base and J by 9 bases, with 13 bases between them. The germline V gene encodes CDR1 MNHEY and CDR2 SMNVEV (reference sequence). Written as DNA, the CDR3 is TGTGCCAGCAGTTTATTAACCAGGGGGGTTGAGCAGTTCTTC. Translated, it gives CASSLLTRGVEQFF.

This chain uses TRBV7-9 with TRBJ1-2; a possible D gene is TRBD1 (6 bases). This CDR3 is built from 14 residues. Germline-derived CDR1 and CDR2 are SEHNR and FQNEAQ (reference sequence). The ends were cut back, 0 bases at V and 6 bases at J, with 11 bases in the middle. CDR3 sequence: CASSLARQEDGYTF. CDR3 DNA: TGTGCCAGCAGCTTAGCCCGACAGGAGGATGGCTACACCTTC.

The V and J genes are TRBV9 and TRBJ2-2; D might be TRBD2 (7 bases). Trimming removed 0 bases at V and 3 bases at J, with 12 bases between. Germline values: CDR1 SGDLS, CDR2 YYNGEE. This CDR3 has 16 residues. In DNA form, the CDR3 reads TGTGCCAGCAGCGTAGAGTCGGGGGGCTACACCGGGGAGCTGTTTTTT. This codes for CASSVESGGYTGELFF.

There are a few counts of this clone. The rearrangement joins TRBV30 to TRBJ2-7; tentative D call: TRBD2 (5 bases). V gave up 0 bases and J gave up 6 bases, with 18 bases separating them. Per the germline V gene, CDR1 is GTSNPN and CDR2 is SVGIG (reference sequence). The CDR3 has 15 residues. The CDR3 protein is CAWSVQNGVLGEQYF. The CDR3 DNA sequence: TGTGCCTGGAGTGTACAAAATGGGGTACTAGGCGAGCAGTACTTC.

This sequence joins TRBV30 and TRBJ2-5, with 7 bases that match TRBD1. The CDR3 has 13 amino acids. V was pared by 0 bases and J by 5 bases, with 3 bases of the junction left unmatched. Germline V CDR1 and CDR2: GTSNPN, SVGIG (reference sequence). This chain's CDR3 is CAWSVGGAETQYF. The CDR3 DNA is TGTGCCTGGAGTGTAGGGGGCGCTGAGACCCAGTACTTC.

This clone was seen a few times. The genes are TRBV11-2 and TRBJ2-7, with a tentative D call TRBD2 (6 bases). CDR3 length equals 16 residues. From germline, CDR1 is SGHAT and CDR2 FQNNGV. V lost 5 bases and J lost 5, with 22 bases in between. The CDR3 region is CASSPSPRGTLHEQYF. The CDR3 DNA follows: TGTGCCAGCAGCCCCTCCCCCCGCGGGACCCTCCACGAGCAGTACTTC.

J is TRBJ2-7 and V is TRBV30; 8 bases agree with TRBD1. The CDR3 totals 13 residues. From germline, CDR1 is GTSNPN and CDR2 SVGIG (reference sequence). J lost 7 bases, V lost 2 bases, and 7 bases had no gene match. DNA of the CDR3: TGTGCCTGGAGTCCCAGGGGGCTGGGAGAGCAGTACTTC. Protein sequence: CAWSPRGLGEQYF. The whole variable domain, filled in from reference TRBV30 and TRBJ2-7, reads SQTIHQWPATLVQPVGSPLSLECTVEGTSNPNLYWYRQAAGRGLQLLFYSVGIGQISSEVPQNLSASRPQDRQFILSSKKLLLSDSGFYLCAWSPRGLGEQYFGPGTRLTVT.

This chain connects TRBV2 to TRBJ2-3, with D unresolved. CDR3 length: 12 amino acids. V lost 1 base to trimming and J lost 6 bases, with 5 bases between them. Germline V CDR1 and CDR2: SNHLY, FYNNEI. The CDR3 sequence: CASSEVRDTQYF. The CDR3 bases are TGTGCCAGCAGTGAAGTCAGGGATACGCAGTATTTT.